This T cell receptor (beta chain) was found in a study of T cell responses to AZD1222 COVID-19 vaccine. As for the study in general: Second doses that came at about 4 or about 12 weeks were put together. Study-wide results and caveats: Baseline serology detected seropositivity in only a handful of AZD1222 recipients. Spike-specific TCR breadth and depth rose after two AZD1222 doses. It should be noted that donors were predominantly white British and more often female, and clonal diversity was possibly underestimated.

The V gene's germline CDR1 is SGDLS and CDR2 YYNGEE. V lost 4 bases and J lost 2; bases outside the gene matches: 4. The CDR3 extends over 15 amino acids. The table came from immunoSEQ multiplex PCR; TCRdb's copy has only in-frame clones and leaves some out. In the table there are fewer than 100,000 clones, about 88% of which are singletons. With respect to this clone: Its cognate antigen is unknown.

Here the sequenced sample was peripheral blood, taken on day 0 of AZD1222 vaccination. The V and J genes are TRBV9 and TRBJ1-3; 9 positions match TRBD1. The origin of this receptor is an adult in good health. The CDR3 loop is CASSTDRGTGNTIYF. DNA of the CDR3: TGTGCCAGCAGCACCGACAGGGGGACTGGAAACACCATATATTTT.